This TCR beta chain was retrieved from a study of T cells in tuberculosis. As for the study in general: T cells were selected with CD1B tetramers loaded with glucose monomycolate.

The ends lost 8 bases at V and 0 bases at J; junction bases unmatched: 10. CDR1 and CDR2 (germline): SGHAT, FQNNGV. This CDR3 has 15 residues. This table comes from immunoSEQ multiplex PCR, and its TCRdb copy is limited to in-frame clones, with some not included. The sample yields more than 35,000 clones, almost 95% seen once. This TCR was sampled from a donor aged 5-35 years with latent tuberculosis or without tuberculosis infection. Some clones in this sample may be carry-over from other donors' samples. The chain couples TRBV11-2 to TRBJ2-7; 7 positions match TRBD2. Sequencing input: PBMCs. The chain's CDR3 is CASSVGAGTSYEQYF. The CDR3 DNA sequence: TGTGCCAGCTCTGTAGGAGCGGGGACCTCCTACGAGCAGTACTTC. The full variable domain, with the rest looked up from reference TRBV11-2 and TRBJ2-7, is EAGVAQSPRYKIIEKRQSVAFWCNPISGHATLYWYQQILGQGPKLLIQFQNNGVVDDSQLPKDRFSAERLKGVDSTLKIQPAKLEDSAVYLCASSVGAGTSYEQYFGPGTRLTVT.